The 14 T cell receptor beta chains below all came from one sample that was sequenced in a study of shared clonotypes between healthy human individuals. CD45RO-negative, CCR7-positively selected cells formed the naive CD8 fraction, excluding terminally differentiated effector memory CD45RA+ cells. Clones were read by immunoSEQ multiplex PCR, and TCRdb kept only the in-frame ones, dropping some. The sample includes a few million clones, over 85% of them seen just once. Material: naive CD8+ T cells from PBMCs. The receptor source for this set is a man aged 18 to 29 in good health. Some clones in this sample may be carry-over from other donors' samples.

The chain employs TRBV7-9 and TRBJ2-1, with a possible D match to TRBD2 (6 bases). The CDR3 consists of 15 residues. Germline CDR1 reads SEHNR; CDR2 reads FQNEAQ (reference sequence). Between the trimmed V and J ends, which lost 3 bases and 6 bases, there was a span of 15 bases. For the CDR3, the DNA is TGTGCCAGCAGCTTCAGTCGGGAGTTGGGCAATGAGCAGTTCTTC. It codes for CASSFSRELGNEQFF.

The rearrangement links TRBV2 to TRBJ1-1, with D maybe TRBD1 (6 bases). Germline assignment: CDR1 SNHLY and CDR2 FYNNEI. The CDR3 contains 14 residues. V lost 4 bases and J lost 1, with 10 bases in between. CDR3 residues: CASSGGARNTEAFF. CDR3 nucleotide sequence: TGTGCCAGCAGTGGGGGGGCCAGGAACACTGAAGCTTTCTTT.

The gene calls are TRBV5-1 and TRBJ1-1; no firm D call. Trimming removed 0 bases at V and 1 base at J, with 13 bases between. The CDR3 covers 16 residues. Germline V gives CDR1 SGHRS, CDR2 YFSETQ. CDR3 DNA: TGCGCCAGCAGCTTGGCCGGATGGCACCAGAACACTGAAGCTTTCTTT. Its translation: CASSLAGWHQNTEAFF.

Written as DNA, the CDR3 is TGTGCCAGCAGTCCGAACGGACAGTATAGCAATCAGCCCCAGCATTTT. Protein sequence: CASSPNGQYSNQPQHF. The rearrangement links TRBV27 to TRBJ1-5; tentative D call: TRBD1 (6 bases). Trimming removed 5 bases at V and 0 bases at J, with 14 bases between. Per germline, CDR1 MNHEY and CDR2 SMNVEV (reference sequence). The CDR3 covers 16 residues.

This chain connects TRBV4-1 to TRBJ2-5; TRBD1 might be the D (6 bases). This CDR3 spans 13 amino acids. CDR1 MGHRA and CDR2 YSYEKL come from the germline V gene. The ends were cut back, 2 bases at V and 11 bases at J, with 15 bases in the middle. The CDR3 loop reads CASSQRLAGEQYF. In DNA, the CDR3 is TGCGCCAGCAGCCAACGGCTAGCAGGGGAGCAGTACTTC.

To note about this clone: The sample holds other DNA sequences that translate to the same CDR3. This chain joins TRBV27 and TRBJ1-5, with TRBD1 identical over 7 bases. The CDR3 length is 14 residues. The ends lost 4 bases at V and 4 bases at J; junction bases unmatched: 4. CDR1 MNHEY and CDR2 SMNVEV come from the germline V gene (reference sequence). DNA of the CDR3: TGTGCCAGCAGTTGGACAGGTTCTAATCAGCCCCAGCATTTT. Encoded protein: CASSWTGSNQPQHF.

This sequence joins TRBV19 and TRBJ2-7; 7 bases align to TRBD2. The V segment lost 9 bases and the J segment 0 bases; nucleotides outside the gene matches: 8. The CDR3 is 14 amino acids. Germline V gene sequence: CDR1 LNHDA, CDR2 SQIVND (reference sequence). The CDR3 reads CASGFASGSYEQYF. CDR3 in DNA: TGTGCCAGCGGCTTTGCTAGCGGCTCCTACGAGCAGTACTTC. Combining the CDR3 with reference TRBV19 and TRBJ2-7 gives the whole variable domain DGGITQSPKYLFRKEGQNVTLSCEQNLNHDAMYWYRQDPGQGLRLIYYSQIVNDFQKGDIAEGYSVSREKKESFPLTVTSAQKNPTAFYLCASGFASGSYEQYFGPGTRLTVT.

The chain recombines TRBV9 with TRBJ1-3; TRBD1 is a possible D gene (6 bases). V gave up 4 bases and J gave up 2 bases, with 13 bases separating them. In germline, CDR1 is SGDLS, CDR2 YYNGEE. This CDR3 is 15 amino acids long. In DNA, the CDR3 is TGTGCCAGCAGCCCCAAGGACAGTACTGGAAACACCATATATTTT. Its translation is CASSPKDSTGNTIYF.

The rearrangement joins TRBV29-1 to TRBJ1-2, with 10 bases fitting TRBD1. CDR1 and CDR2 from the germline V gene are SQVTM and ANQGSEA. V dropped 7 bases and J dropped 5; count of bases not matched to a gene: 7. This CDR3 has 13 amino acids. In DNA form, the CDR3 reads TGCAGCGCTCGGGGACAGGGGCCGTATGGCTACACCTTC. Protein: CSARGQGPYGYTF. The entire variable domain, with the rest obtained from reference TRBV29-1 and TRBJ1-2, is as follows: SAVISQKPSRDICQRGTSLTIQCQVDSQVTMMFWYRQQPGQSLTLIATANQGSEATYESGFVIDKFPISRPNLTFSTLTVSNMSPEDSSIYLCSARGQGPYGYTFGSGTRLTVV.

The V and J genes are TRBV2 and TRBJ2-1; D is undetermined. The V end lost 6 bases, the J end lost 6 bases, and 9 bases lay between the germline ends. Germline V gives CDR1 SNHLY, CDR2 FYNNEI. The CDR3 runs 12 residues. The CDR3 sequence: CASREYRNEQFF. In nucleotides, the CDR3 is TGTGCCAGCAGGGAGTACCGCAATGAGCAGTTCTTC.

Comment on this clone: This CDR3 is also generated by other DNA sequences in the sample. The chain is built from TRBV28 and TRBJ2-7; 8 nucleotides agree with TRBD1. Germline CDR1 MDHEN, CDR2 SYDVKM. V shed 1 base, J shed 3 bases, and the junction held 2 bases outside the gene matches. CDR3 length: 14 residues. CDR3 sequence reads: CASSLSGTGYEQYF. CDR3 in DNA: TGTGCCAGCAGTTTATCCGGGACAGGCTACGAGCAGTACTTC.

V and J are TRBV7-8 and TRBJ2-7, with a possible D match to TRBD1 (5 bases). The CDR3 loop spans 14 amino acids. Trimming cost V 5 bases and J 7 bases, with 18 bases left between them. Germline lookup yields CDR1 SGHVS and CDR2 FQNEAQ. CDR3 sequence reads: CASSMTAVDLEQYF. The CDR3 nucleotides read TGTGCCAGCAGCATGACAGCCGTCGATCTGGAGCAGTACTTC.

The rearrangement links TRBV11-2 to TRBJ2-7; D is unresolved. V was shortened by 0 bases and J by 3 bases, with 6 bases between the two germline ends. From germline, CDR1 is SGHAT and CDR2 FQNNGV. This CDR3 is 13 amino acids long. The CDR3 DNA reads TGTGCCAGCAGCTTAGAGGACGGCTACGAGCAGTACTTC. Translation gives CASSLEDGYEQYF.

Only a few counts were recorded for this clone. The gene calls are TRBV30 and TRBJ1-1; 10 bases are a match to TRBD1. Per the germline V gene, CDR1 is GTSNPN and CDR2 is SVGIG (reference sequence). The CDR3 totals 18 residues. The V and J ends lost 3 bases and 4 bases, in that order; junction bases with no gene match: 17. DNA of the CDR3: TGTGCCTGGAGACGGAAGACTGACAGGGGGCGCGGGAGCACTGAAGCTTTCTTT. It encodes CAWRRKTDRGRGSTEAFF.